This T cell receptor beta chain is from a study of blood T cell repertoires in COVID-19 (TCRdb year 2020). Concerning the study at large: Samples covering the acute and convalescent phases of COVID-19 were provided by collaborators in the United States, Italy and Spain. A de-identified subject ID, COVID-19 status, age in years and sex were almost always included in the sample metadata. Samples came from the ongoing ImmuneRACE study (first 160 participants) plus 1,254 subjects from 6 global collaborators. Subjects who had been exposed to COVID-19, were actively infected with it, or had recovered from it provided the deeply sampled blood TCRbeta repertoires that made up the dataset. The material from the prospective study consisted of cDNA or gDNA derived from T cells, B-cell-depleted T cells, or PBMCs. Where HLA class I and class II types were available, the types were taken from metadata supplied by the sample provider, not from assay-based typing. The repertoires were released in a freely available public database meant as a resource for research on the immune response to SARS-CoV-2. General study outcomes and caveats: Clinical and demographic metadata were provided uncurated, with the amount varying by source and participant.

Enrolling through a virtual design, the prospective study's participants ranged in age from roughly 18 to 90 years and lived across more than 20 United States geographic areas. Cohort assignment in the prospective study relied on participant-reported clinical history from a screening survey and a study questionnaire. Recovered participants in ImmuneRACE Cohort 3 were defined as having two consecutive negative NP/OP PCR tests, clearance from a healthcare professional, or resolution of symptoms. In the prospective study, mobile phlebotomists collected whole blood, serum and a nasopharyngeal or oropharyngeal swab from each participant. Over a roughly two-month period, participants in the prospective study had the option of providing additional blood draws and questionnaires. Before DNA extraction, prospective study blood samples were shipped either frozen or at room temperature. Sequences MNHEY (CDR1) and SVGAGI (CDR2) are obtained from the germline V gene. From cysteine to phenylalanine, the CDR3 is 16 amino acids long. Kept here is only the CDR3 DNA, which spans 48 bases and is read in frame from base 1. Trimming removed 4 bases from V and 4 bases from J; the gene matches leave 8 bases unexplained.

Details on this clone: Its antigen has not been determined. Base qualities were left out, and no much larger clone turns up one base away.

TCRbeta CDR3 regions were amplified from genomic DNA using the immunoSEQ Assay, a bias-controlled multiplex PCR. For the original study's pipeline: The number of nucleated cells in each sample was estimated from the amplification of reference gene primers within the assay. Sequence reads were collapsed and filtered to measure the absolute abundance of every unique TCRbeta CDR3 rearrangement. For each sample, productive Simpson clonality was calculated as the square root of Simpson's diversity index across productive rearrangements. In its TCRdb copy, this immuneACCESS table keeps in-frame sequences only and misses some clones. Where compared with another copy, unresolved V genes explain less than half of these, and the others have no known cause. Clonal size and the V and J genes are those of that table, whereas D and trimming came from the DNA. The sample table contains 300,000 or so clones; only one count was recorded for more than 75% of them. Of the sample, less than 11% is held by the ten largest clones.

The rearranged chain carries TRBV6-5 and TRBJ1-4, and TRBD1 matches 8 of the central bases. This sequence was found in a woman aged 18-29 years who had recovered from COVID-19. The sample was PBMCs or T cells enriched from blood (not recorded which). The nucleotide sequence is TGTGCCAGCAGTTCATTCTCAGGGGGCGGTAATGAAAAACTGTTTTTT. Translated, it gives CASSSFSGGGNEKLFF.